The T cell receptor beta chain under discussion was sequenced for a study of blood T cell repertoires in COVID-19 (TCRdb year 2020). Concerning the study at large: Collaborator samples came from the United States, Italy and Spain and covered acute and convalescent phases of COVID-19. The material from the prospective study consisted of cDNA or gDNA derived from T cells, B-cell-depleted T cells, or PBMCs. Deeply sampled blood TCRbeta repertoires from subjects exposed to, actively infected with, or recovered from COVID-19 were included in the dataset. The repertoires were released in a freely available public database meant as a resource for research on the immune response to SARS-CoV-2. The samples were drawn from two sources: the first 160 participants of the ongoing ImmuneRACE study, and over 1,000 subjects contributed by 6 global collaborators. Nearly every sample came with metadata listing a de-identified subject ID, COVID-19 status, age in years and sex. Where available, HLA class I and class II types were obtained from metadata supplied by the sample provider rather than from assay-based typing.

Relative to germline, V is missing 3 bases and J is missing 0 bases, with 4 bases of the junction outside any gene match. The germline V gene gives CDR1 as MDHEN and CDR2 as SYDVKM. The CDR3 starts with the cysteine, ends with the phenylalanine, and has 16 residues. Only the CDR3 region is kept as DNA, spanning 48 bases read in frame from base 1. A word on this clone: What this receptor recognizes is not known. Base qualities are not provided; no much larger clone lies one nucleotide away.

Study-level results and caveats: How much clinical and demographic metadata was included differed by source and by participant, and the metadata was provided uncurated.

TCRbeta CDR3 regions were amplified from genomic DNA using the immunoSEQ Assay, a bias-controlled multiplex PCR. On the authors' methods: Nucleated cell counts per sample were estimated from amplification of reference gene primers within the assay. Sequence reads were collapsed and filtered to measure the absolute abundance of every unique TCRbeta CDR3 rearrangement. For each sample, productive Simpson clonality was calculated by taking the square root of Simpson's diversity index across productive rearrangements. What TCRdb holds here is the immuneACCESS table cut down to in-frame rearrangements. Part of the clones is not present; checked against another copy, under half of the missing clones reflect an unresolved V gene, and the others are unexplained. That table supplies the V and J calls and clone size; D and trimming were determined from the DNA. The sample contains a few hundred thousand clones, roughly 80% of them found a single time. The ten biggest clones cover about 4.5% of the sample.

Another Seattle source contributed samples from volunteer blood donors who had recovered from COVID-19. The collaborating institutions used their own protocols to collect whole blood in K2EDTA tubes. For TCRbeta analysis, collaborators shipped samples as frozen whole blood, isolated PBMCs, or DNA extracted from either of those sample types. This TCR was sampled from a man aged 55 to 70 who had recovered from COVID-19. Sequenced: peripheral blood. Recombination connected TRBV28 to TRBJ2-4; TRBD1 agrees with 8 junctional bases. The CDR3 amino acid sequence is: CASSLAQGAAKNIQYF. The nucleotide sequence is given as TGTGCCAGCAGTTTGGCGCAGGGGGCAGCCAAAAACATTCAGTACTTC.